A single sample gave rise to the 27 T cell receptor beta chains below, sequenced in a study of vaccination and CD4 T cells after COVID-19. Antigen specificity for these receptors is unknown. With the Oncomine TCR Beta short-read assay, DNA from cultured CD4+ T cells was sequenced. Each CDR3 protein is one row after TCRdb ran MiXCR on the PCR reads. The sample comprises some 26,000 distinct CDR3 sequences, 35% to 50% of which are singletons, and 5.2% rests with the top ten. Time point indicated: late sampling 161 to 241 days after vaccination in a few convalescent patients. Stated treatment: roughly 10-day PBMC culture with coronavirus spike peptide pools or control peptides (ViraFEST assay). Material: CD4+ T cells from blood, cultured in vitro, obtained about 7 months after SARS-CoV-2 vaccination. The receptors here all came from a human donor who had recovered from COVID-19.

Only one count was recorded for this clonotype. The V gene is TRBV28, the J gene TRBJ1-1; the D is unclear. This CDR3 contains 14 residues. Trimming took 7 bases from V and 2 from J, leaving 14 bases between them. CDR1 is MDHEN, CDR2 SYDVKM, per germline. CDR3: CASISNPRNTEAFF. The CDR3 DNA follows: TGTGCCAGCATCTCCAACCCAAGAAACACTGAAGCTTTCTTT.

The genes are TRBV5-4 and TRBJ2-5, with D unresolved. Trimming shortened V by 4 bases and J by 4 bases, and 14 bases separated the two germline ends. Germline lookup yields CDR1 SGHNT and CDR2 YYREEE (reference sequence). The CDR3 loop spans 14 amino acids. The CDR3 bases are TGTGCCAGCAGCCGGATGGACCTGGGAGAGACCCAGTACTTC. Amino acids: CASSRMDLGETQYF.

V gene TRBV20-1 combines with J gene TRBJ2-1; D unresolved. The CDR3 runs 15 residues. V shed 3 bases and J shed 4 bases, with 16 bases lying between them. The germline CDR1 and CDR2 sequences are DFQATT and SNEGSKA (reference sequence). The CDR3 region is CSASFRGLRYNEQFF. For the CDR3, the DNA is TGCAGTGCTAGCTTTCGAGGTCTGAGGTACAATGAGCAGTTCTTC.

This clonotype was observed a handful of times. The chain joins TRBV7-3 to TRBJ2-3; 10 nucleotides agree with TRBD1. Germline V CDR1 and CDR2: SGHTA, FQGTGA. The V gene end was trimmed by 4 bases and the J gene end by 6 bases; junction bases not matched to a gene: 10. The CDR3 loop spans 16 amino acids. The CDR3 region is CASSSTGGLSGDTQYF. CDR3 in DNA: TGTGCCAGCAGCTCGACAGGGGGCCTAAGCGGGGATACGCAGTATTTT.

This clonotype was counted only a few times. The V and J genes are TRBV24-1 and TRBJ2-1, with D perhaps matching TRBD2 (5 bases). CDR1 is KGHDR, CDR2 SFDVKD, per germline. The V gene lost 3 bases and the J gene lost 7 bases, with 18 bases spanning the gap. This CDR3 region has 16 residues. The CDR3 here is CATSDPISGGLNEQFF. In nucleotides, the CDR3 is TGTGCCACCAGTGATCCGATAAGCGGTGGCCTTAATGAGCAGTTCTTC.

The chain links TRBV6-1 to TRBJ2-4; no reliable D call. The CDR3 loop spans 13 amino acids. V lost 6 bases, J lost 5 bases, and 11 bases lay in between. Germline CDR1 reads MNHNS; CDR2 reads SASEGT. The CDR3 reads CASRVLPQNIQYF. CDR3 coding DNA: TGTGCCAGCAGGGTATTACCCCAAAACATTCAGTACTTC.

The chain carries TRBV15 and TRBJ2-7; D perhaps matches TRBD2 (5 bases). V lost 7 bases to trimming and J lost 4 bases, with 14 bases between them. Germline V CDR1 and CDR2: LNHNV, YYDKDF (reference sequence). CDR3 length: 13 amino acids. CDR3 region: CATNKGVAYEQYF. Here the CDR3 DNA reads TGTGCCACCAACAAGGGAGTGGCGTACGAGCAGTACTTC.

The V and J genes are TRBV15 and TRBJ2-5, with 9 bases lining up with TRBD2. There are 15 residues in the CDR3. V shed 0 bases and J 2 bases; nucleotides not matched to a gene: 1. Germline assignment: CDR1 LNHNV and CDR2 YYDKDF (reference sequence). CDR3 sequence reads: CATSREAGGQETQYF. CDR3 bases: TGTGCCACCAGCAGAGAAGCGGGAGGACAAGAGACCCAGTACTTC.

The chain links TRBV7-9 to TRBJ1-2; D possibly corresponds to TRBD1 (5 bases). The length of the CDR3 is 16 residues. V dropped 7 bases and J dropped 0 bases, with 18 bases sitting between them. The germline CDR1 and CDR2 sequences are SEHNR and FQNEAQ (reference sequence). CDR3 sequence (DNA): TGTGCCAGCACCCGACGACAGATAGGCACTAACTATGGCTACACCTTC. This gives the protein CASTRRQIGTNYGYTF.

This clonotype was counted once. The rearrangement joins TRBV2 to TRBJ2-5, with 9 nucleotides matching TRBD2. The CDR3 has 15 amino acids. The germline gives CDR1 SNHLY, CDR2 FYNNEI. J was trimmed by 9 bases and V by 5 bases; bases with no gene match: 13. The CDR3 DNA follows: TGTGCCAGCAGTCCCAGACTAGCGGCTCAGAGAGCCCAGTACTTC. This sequence encodes CASSPRLAAQRAQYF.

The V gene is TRBV7-6, the J gene TRBJ1-3; unclear D gene. The germline gives CDR1 SGHVS, CDR2 FNYEAQ. The CDR3 extends over 14 amino acids. The V end was cut by 0 bases, the J end by 4 bases, with 7 bases between. CDR3 DNA sequence: TGTGCCAGCAGCTTAGCAGCAGACGGAAACACCATATATTTT. The encoded protein is CASSLAADGNTIYF. The full variable domain, rest sourced from reference TRBV7-6 and TRBJ1-3, is GAGVSQSPRYKVTKRGQDVALRCDPISGHVSLYWYRQALGQGPEFLTYFNYEAQQDKSGLPNDRFSAERPEGSISTLTIQRTEQRDSAMYRCASSLAADGNTIYFGEGSWLTVV.

This rearrangement joins TRBV20-1 to TRBJ2-7, with D perhaps matching TRBD1 (6 bases). This CDR3 comprises 13 residues. Trimming cost V 4 bases and J 3 bases, with 13 bases left between them. The germline gives CDR1 DFQATT, CDR2 SNEGSKA (reference sequence). The CDR3 here is CSANLGQIYEQYF. DNA for the CDR3: TGCAGTGCTAACCTAGGACAGATCTACGAGCAGTACTTC.

The gene calls are TRBV6-1 and TRBJ1-4; 10 bases fit TRBD1. Unmatched junction bases numbered 7, after V lost 1 base and J lost 8 bases. In germline, CDR1 is MNHNS, CDR2 SASEGT. The CDR3 is made up of 16 amino acids. DNA of the CDR3: TGTGCCAGCAGTGAAGTTGATGGGACAGGGGAGGAAAAACTGTTTTTT. Translating it yields CASSEVDGTGEEKLFF.

This clonotype showed up just a few times. The V gene is TRBV27, the J gene TRBJ1-2; TRBD1 matches 9 bases. This CDR3 is 14 amino acids long. V gave up 5 bases and J gave up 2 bases; unmatched junction bases: 3. Germline CDR1 reads MNHEY; CDR2 reads SMNVEV (reference sequence). In DNA, the CDR3 is TGTGCCAGCAGTAAGACAGGGGGAAACTATGGCTACACCTTC. Residues: CASSKTGGNYGYTF.

The CDR3 nucleotides read TGTGCCATCGGGGGTATGAGTCAGCCCCAGCATTTT. Translated, it gives CAIGGMSQPQHF. The V gene is TRBV28, the J gene TRBJ1-5; D might be TRBD1 (5 bases). The CDR3 sequence is 12 residues long. Trimming left V 10 bases short and J 6 bases short, with 13 bases between. Germline CDR1 and CDR2: MDHEN and SYDVKM. Drawing the rest from reference TRBV28 and TRBJ1-5, the complete variable domain is DVKVTQSSRYLVKRTGEKVFLECVQDMDHENMFWYRQDPGLGLRLIYFSYDVKMKEKGDIPEGYSVSREKKERFSLILESASTNQTSMYLCAIGGMSQPQHFGDGTRLSIL.

V and J are TRBV11-1 and TRBJ1-2; D unclear. The germline V and J ends were trimmed by 2 bases and 4 bases, with 14 bases remaining between them. Germline CDR1 and CDR2: SGHAT and FQDESV (reference sequence). The CDR3 is made up of 15 amino acids. The CDR3: CASSLQPAPPYGYTF. CDR3 bases: TGTGCCAGCAGCTTACAACCCGCGCCCCCCTATGGCTACACCTTC. The full variable domain, rest sourced from reference TRBV11-1 and TRBJ1-2, is EAEVAQSPRYKITEKSQAVAFWCDPISGHATLYWYRQILGQGPELLVQFQDESVVDDSQLPKDRFSAERLKGVDSTLKIQPAELGDSAMYLCASSLQPAPPYGYTFGSGTRLTVV.

The genes are TRBV4-1 and TRBJ2-5; TRBD2 matches 9 bases. The CDR3 spans 19 residues. With 3 bases clipped from V and 4 bases from J, the junction kept 18 bases outside the gene matches. Germline CDR1 MGHRA, CDR2 YSYEKL. CDR3 coding DNA: TGCGCCAGCAGCCATTCTTTCCCCGTGGTTAGCGGGAGACCAGAGACCCAGTACTTC. This sequence encodes CASSHSFPVVSGRPETQYF.

This chain connects TRBV2 to TRBJ2-7, with D possibly called TRBD1 or TRBD2 (5 bases each). The CDR3 covers 11 residues. CDR1 and CDR2 from the germline V gene are SNHLY and FYNNEI. With 8 bases removed from V and 4 bases from J, the gap between germline ends came to 9 bases. This CDR3 is CASGGLYEQYF. CDR3 bases: TGTGCCAGCGGGGGTTTGTACGAGCAGTACTTC. Full variable domain (rest looked up from reference TRBV2 and TRBJ2-7): EPEVTQTPSHQVTQMGQEVILRCVPISNHLYFYWYRQILGQKVEFLVSFYNNEISEKSEIFDDQFSVERPDGSNFTLKIRSTKLEDSAMYFCASGGLYEQYFGPGTRLTVT.

This chain uses TRBV20-1 with TRBJ2-3, with a tentative D call TRBD2 (6 bases). The V end was cut by 1 base, the J end by 3 bases, with 14 bases between. Germline assignment: CDR1 DFQATT and CDR2 SNEGSKA (reference sequence). There are 15 residues in the CDR3. This chain's CDR3 is CSARVPLLATDTQYF. The DNA of the CDR3 is TGCAGTGCTAGAGTCCCACTACTAGCAACAGATACGCAGTATTTT.

J is TRBJ2-3 and V is TRBV7-7; 14 bases are shared with TRBD2. Looked up from germline, CDR1 is SSHAT and CDR2 is FNYEAQ (reference sequence). CDR3 length: 15 amino acids. J was trimmed by 4 bases and V by 5 bases; bases with no gene match: 2. The DNA for the CDR3 is TGTGCCAGCAGCAAGGGACTAGCGGGGGCAGATACGCAGTATTTT. Residues: CASSKGLAGADTQYF.

In its sample, this clonotype was seen a few times. V gene TRBV20-1 combines with J gene TRBJ2-1, with 7 nucleotides matching TRBD2. The CDR3 runs to 13 residues. V was clipped by 3 bases and J by 3 bases; unmatched bases: 2. Looked up from germline, CDR1 is DFQATT and CDR2 is SNEGSKA (reference sequence). The DNA of the CDR3 is TGCAGTGCTAGCGGGAGGTTCTACAATGAGCAGTTCTTC. It translates to CSASGRFYNEQFF.

The V and J genes are TRBV20-1 and TRBJ1-6, with 7 bases fitting TRBD1. V shed 0 bases and J 7 bases; nucleotides not matched to a gene: 3. Germline CDR1 DFQATT, CDR2 SNEGSKA (reference sequence). The CDR3 is 14 amino acids. The CDR3 DNA reads as TGCAGTGCTAGAGAAGACAGGGTAAATTCACCCCTCCACTTT. As protein: CSAREDRVNSPLHF.

About this clonotype: This is likely a read error, given that the CDR3 carries no conserved phenylalanine or tryptophan at its end. The J gene is TRBJ2-5, the V gene TRBV6-5; D gene unclear. The CDR3 runs 15 residues. Trimming took 2 bases from V and 5 from J, leaving 15 bases between them. CDR1 and CDR2 (germline): MNHEY, SVGAGI. CDR3 DNA: TGTGCCAGCAGTTACGGGCCCGAGATGGGTGAGACCCAGTACTCC. Translated: CASSYGPEMGETQYS.

The J gene is TRBJ2-2, the V gene TRBV20-1, with D unresolved. V was cut by 5 bases and J by 5 bases, with 12 bases left in between. Germline CDR1 DFQATT, CDR2 SNEGSKA (reference sequence). The CDR3 covers 13 residues. CDR3 amino acids: CSAPASVTGELFF. DNA for the CDR3: TGCAGTGCTCCGGCGAGCGTAACCGGGGAGCTGTTTTTT.

The chain carries TRBV25-1 and TRBJ2-3; either TRBD1 or TRBD2 may supply D (5 bases each). The CDR3 has 17 amino acids. The germline gives CDR1 MGHDK, CDR2 SYGVNS. Trimming stripped 4 bases from V and 2 bases from J, with 19 bases between. The CDR3, as DNA: TGTGCCAGCAGTGCCGGGACGGACATTGGGCTCACAGATACGCAGTATTTT. This gives the protein CASSAGTDIGLTDTQYF.

The table lists this clonotype with a few counts. The rearrangement uses TRBV7-2 and TRBJ1-5, with D hard to call. Germline V gives CDR1 SGHTA, CDR2 FQGNSA. V was shortened by 1 base and J by 7 bases, with 5 bases between the two germline ends. CDR3 length: 12 amino acids. CDR3 residues: CASSLGYQPQHF. CDR3 in DNA: TGTGCCAGCAGCTTAGGTTACCAGCCCCAGCATTTT.

CDR3 DNA sequence: TGCGCCAGCCAAGATCACAGGGCTGAAGCTTTCTTT. Encoded protein: CASQDHRAEAFF. The genes are TRBV10-2 and TRBJ1-1; tentative D call: TRBD1 (6 bases). The CDR3 runs to 12 residues. V shed 8 bases and J shed 6 bases, with 13 bases lying between them. In germline, CDR1 is WSHSY, CDR2 SAAADI.